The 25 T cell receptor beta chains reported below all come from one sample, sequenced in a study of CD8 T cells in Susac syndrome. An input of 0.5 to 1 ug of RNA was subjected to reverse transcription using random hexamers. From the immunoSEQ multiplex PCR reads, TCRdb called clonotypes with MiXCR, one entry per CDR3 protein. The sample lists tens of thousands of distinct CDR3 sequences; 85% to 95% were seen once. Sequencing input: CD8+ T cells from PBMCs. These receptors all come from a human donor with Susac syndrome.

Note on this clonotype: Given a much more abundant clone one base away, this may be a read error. CDR3 residues: CAWSPNNELFF. In DNA, the CDR3 is TGTGCCTGGAGTCCCAACAATGAGCTGTTCTTC. J is TRBJ2-1 and V is TRBV30, with D unclear. The CDR3 contains 11 residues. The V gene's germline CDR1 is GTSNPN and CDR2 SVGIG (reference sequence).

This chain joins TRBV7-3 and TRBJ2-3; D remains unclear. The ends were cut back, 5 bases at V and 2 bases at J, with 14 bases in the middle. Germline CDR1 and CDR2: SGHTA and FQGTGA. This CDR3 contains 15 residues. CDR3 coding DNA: TGTGCCAGCAGCCCGTACTATTCTGCCACAGATACGCAGTATTTT. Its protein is CASSPYYSATDTQYF.

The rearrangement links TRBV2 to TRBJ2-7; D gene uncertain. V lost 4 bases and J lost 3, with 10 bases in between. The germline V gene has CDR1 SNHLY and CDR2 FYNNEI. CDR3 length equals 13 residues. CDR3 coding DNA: TGTGCCAGCAGTGCAGGCTCCATCTACGAGCAGTACTTC. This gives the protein CASSAGSIYEQYF.

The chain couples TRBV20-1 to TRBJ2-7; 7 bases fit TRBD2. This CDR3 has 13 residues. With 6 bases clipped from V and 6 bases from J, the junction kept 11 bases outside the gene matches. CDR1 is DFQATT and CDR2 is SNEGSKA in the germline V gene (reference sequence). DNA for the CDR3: TGCAGTGCCCGTTGGGCGGGAGACGGCGAGCAGTACTTC. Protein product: CSARWAGDGEQYF.

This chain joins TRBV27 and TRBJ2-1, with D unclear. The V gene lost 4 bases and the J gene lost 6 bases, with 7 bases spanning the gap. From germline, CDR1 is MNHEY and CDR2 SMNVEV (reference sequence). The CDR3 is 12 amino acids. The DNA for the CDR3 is TGTGCCAGCAGTTCTTCCAGCAATGAGCAGTTCTTC. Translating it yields CASSSSSNEQFF.

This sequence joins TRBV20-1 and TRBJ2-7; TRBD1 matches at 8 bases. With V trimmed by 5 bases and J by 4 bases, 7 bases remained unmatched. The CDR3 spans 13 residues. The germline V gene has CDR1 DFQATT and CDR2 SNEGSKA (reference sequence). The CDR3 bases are TGCAGTGCTCCGGACAGGGTCCCTTACGAGCAGTACTTC. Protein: CSAPDRVPYEQYF.

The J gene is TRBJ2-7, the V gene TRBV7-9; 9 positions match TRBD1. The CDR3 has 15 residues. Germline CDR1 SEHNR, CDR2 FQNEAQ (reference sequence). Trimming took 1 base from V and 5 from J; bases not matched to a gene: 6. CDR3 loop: CASSLVGTGIHEQYF. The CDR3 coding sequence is TGTGCCAGCAGCTTAGTGGGGACAGGGATACACGAGCAGTACTTC.

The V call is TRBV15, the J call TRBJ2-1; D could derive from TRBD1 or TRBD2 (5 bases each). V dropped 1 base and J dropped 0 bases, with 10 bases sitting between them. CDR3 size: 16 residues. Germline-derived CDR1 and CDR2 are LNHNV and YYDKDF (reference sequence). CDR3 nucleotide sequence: TGTGCCACCAGCAGAGTTTGGGGGAGCTCCTACAATGAGCAGTTCTTC. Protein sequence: CATSRVWGSSYNEQFF.

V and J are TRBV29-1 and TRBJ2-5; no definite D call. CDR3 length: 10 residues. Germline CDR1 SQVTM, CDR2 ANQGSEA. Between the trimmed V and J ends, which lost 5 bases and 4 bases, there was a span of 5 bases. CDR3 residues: CSVPLETQYF. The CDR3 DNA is TGCAGCGTTCCACTAGAGACCCAGTACTTC.

CDR3 protein: CASSPQGLNTEAFF. In DNA, the CDR3 is TGTGCCAGTAGTCCACAGGGCCTGAACACTGAAGCTTTCTTT. J is TRBJ1-1 and V is TRBV19; tentatively, D is TRBD1 (6 bases). The CDR3 is 14 amino acids. The germline V gene encodes CDR1 LNHDA and CDR2 SQIVND (reference sequence). The V end lost 5 bases, the J end lost 0 bases, and 10 bases lay between the germline ends.

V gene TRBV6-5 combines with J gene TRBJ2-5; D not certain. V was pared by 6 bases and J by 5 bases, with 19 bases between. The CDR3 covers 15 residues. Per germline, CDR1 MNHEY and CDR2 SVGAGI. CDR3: CASRNNLAATETQYF. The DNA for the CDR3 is TGTGCCAGCAGGAACAACCTGGCCGCTACTGAGACCCAGTACTTC.

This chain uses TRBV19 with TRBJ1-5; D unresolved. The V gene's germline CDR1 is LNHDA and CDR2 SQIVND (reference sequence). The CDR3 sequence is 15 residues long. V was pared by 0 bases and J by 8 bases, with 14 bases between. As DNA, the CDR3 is TGTGCCAGTAGTATAGATCTACCAGTATCTGAGCCCCAGCATTTT. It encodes CASSIDLPVSEPQHF.

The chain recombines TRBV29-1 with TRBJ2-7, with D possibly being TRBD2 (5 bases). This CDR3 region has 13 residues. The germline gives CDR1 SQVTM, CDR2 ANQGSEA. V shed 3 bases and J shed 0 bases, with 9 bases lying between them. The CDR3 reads CSVESGNSYEQYF. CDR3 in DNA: TGCAGCGTTGAGTCGGGAAACTCCTACGAGCAGTACTTC.

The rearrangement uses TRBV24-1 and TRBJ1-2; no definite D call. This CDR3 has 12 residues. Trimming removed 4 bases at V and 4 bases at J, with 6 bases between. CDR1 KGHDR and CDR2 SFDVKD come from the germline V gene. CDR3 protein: CATSEGAYGYTF. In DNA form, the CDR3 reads TGTGCCACCAGTGAGGGAGCCTATGGCTACACCTTC.

The DNA for the CDR3 is TGCAGCGCATTGGGGAACTATGGCTACACCTTC. Encoded protein: CSALGNYGYTF. This rearrangement joins TRBV29-1 to TRBJ1-2, with no clear D. Germline loops: CDR1 SQVTM, CDR2 ANQGSEA. V was clipped by 7 bases and J by 2 bases, with 8 bases between them. The CDR3 runs to 11 residues. The complete variable domain, with remaining parts taken from reference TRBV29-1 and TRBJ1-2, reads SAVISQKPSRDICQRGTSLTIQCQVDSQVTMMFWYRQQPGQSLTLIATANQGSEATYESGFVIDKFPISRPNLTFSTLTVSNMSPEDSSIYLCSALGNYGYTFGSGTRLTVV.

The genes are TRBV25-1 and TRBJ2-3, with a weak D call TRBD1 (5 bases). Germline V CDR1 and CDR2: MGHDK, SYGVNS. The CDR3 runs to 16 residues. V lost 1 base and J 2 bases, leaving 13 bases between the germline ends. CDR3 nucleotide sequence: TGTGCCAGCAGTGAATTTGGGGCCGCTGACACAGATACGCAGTATTTT. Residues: CASSEFGAADTDTQYF.

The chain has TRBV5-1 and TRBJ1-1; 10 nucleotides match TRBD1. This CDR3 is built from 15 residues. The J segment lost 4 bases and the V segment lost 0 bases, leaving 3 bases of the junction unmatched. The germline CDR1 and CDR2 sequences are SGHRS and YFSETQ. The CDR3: CASSLGQGARTEAFF. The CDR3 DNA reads TGCGCCAGCAGCTTGGGACAGGGGGCGCGCACTGAAGCTTTCTTT.

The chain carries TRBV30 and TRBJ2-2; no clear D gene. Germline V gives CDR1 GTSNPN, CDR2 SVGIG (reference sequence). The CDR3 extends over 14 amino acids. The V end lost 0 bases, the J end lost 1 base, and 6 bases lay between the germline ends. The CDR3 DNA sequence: TGTGCCTGGAGTGTAGGTCTGAACACCGGGGAGCTGTTTTTT. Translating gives CAWSVGLNTGELFF.

The CDR3 here is CASSPPTGGYYEQYF. In DNA form, the CDR3 reads TGTGCCAGCAGCCCTCCGACAGGGGGCTACTACGAGCAGTACTTC. The genes are TRBV9 and TRBJ2-7; 10 bases line up with TRBD1. The V and J ends lost 4 bases and 3 bases, in that order; junction bases with no gene match: 7. The CDR3 is made up of 15 amino acids. Germline values: CDR1 SGDLS, CDR2 YYNGEE.

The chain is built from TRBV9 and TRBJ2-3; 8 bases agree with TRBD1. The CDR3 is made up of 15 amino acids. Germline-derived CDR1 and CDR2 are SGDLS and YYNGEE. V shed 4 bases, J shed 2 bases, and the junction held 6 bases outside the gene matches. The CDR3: CASSPGTGITDTQYF. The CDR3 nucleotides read TGTGCCAGCAGCCCAGGGACAGGTATCACAGATACGCAGTATTTT.

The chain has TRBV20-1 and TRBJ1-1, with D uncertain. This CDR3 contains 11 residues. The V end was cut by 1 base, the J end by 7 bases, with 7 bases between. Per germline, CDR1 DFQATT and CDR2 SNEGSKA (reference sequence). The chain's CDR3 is CSARVSYEAFF. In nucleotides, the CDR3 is TGCAGTGCTAGAGTTAGCTATGAAGCTTTCTTT.

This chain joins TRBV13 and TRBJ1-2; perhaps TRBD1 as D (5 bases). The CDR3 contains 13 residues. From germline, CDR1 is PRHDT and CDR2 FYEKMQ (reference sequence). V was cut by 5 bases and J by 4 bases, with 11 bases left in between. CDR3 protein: CASSDTTAYGYTF. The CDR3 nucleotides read TGTGCCAGCAGCGATACGACAGCCTATGGCTACACCTTC.

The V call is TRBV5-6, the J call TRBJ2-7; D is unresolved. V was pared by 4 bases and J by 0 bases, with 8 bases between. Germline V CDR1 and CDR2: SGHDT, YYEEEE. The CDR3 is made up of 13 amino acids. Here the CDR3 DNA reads TGTGCCAGCAGCCAAGGCCTCTCCTACGAGCAGTACTTC. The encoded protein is CASSQGLSYEQYF.

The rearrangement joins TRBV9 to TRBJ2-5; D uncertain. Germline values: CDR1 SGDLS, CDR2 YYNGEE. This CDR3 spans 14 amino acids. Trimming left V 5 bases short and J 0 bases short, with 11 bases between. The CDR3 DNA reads TGTGCCAGCAGAAAAGACTCCAACCAAGAGACCCAGTACTTC. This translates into CASRKDSNQETQYF.

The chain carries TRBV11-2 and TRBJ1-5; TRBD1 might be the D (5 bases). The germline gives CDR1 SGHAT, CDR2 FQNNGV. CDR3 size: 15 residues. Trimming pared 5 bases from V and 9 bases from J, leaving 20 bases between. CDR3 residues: CASSPGGWEAGPQHF. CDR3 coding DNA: TGTGCCAGCAGCCCCGGGGGGTGGGAAGCGGGGCCCCAGCATTTT.